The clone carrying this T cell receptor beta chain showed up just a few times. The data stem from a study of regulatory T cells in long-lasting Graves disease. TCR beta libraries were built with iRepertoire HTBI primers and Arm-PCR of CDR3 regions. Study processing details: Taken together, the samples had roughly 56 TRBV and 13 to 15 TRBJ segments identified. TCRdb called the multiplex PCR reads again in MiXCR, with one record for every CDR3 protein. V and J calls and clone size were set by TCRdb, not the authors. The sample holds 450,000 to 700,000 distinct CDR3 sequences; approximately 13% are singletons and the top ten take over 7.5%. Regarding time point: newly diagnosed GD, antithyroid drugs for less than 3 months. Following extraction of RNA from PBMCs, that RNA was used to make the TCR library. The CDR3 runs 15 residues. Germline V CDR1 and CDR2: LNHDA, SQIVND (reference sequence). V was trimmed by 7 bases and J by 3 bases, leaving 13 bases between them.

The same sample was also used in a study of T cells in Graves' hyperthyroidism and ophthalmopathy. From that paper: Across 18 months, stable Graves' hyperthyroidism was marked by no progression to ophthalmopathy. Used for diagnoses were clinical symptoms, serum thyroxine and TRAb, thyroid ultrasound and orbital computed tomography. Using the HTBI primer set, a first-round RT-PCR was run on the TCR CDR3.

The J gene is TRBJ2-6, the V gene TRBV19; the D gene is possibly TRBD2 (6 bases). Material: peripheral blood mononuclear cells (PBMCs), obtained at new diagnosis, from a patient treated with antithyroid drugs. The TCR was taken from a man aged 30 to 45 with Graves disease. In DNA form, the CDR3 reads TGTGCCAGTACCCCCGGGACTTTTGGGGCCAACGTCCTGACTTTC. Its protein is CASTPGTFGANVLTF.